The 9 T cell receptor beta chains below were found in one sample sequenced in a study of OX40 agonist ivuxolimab in advanced cancers. Assay: immunoSEQ multiplex PCR; the TCRdb copy retains only in-frame clones and omits some. The sample lists 73,000 or so clones, 92% occurring once. The sequences come from CD4+ or CD8+ T cells sorted from blood, collected in a trial of the OX40 agonist ivuxolimab. The receptors originated from an adult with an advanced solid tumor such as melanoma, head and neck, liver or kidney cancer.

The V and J genes are TRBV19 and TRBJ1-4; D gene unclear. V dropped 7 bases and J dropped 7 bases, with 16 bases sitting between them. There are 14 residues in the CDR3. Germline CDR1 is LNHDA and CDR2 is SQIVND (reference sequence). CDR3 region: CASKSGILSEKLFF. CDR3 coding DNA: TGTGCCAGTAAATCCGGGATCTTGAGTGAAAAACTGTTTTTT.

The chain has TRBV11-3 and TRBJ1-1; 7 bases are shared with TRBD1. The CDR3 covers 13 residues. V was clipped by 0 bases and J by 9 bases; unmatched bases: 4. Germline assignment: CDR1 SGHNT and CDR2 YENEEA. Here the CDR3 reads CASSLDGQAKAFF. The CDR3 DNA reads as TGTGCCAGCAGCTTAGATGGACAGGCGAAAGCTTTCTTT.

The V gene is TRBV9, the J gene TRBJ2-2; D is ambiguous. V shed 3 bases and J shed 4 bases, with 10 bases lying between them. Germline lookup yields CDR1 SGDLS and CDR2 YYNGEE. The CDR3 loop spans 14 amino acids. The CDR3 loop reads CASSESVATGELFF. CDR3 DNA: TGTGCCAGCAGCGAATCAGTGGCCACCGGGGAGCTGTTTTTT.

The V and J genes are TRBV11-2 and TRBJ2-5; D gene unclear. The CDR3 is 15 residues long. V lost 6 bases to trimming and J lost 5 bases, with 19 bases between them. The germline V gene encodes CDR1 SGHAT and CDR2 FQNNGV. DNA of the CDR3: TGTGCCAGCAGTTCCATCAAGGGTCTCTGGGAGACCCAGTACTTC. Translated: CASSSIKGLWETQYF.

The rearrangement links TRBV19 to TRBJ1-4; D is uncertain. The CDR3 consists of 16 residues. Deletions cut 5 bases from V and 2 bases from J, with 15 bases between. Germline V lookup: CDR1 LNHDA, CDR2 SQIVND (reference sequence). CDR3 region: CASSPGGLATNEKLFF. As DNA, the CDR3 is TGTGCCAGTAGTCCGGGCGGGTTGGCCACTAATGAAAAACTGTTTTTT.

This rearrangement joins TRBV7-6 to TRBJ2-1; 8 bases match TRBD2. Germline CDR1 is SGHVS and CDR2 is FNYEAQ. V lost 3 bases to trimming and J lost 0 bases; unmatched junction nucleotides: 10. CDR3 size: 18 residues. The CDR3 nucleotides read TGTGCCAGCAGCTTGGCGGCTAGCGGGTTCGACTCCTACAATGAGCAGTTCTTC. As protein: CASSLAASGFDSYNEQFF.

The V gene is TRBV10-3, the J gene TRBJ2-1; TRBD2 matches at 7 bases. This CDR3 has 17 amino acids. V dropped 4 bases and J dropped 0; count of bases not matched to a gene: 9. Germline lookup yields CDR1 ENHRY and CDR2 SYGVKD. The CDR3 DNA reads TGTGCCATCAGTGTCCGGGAGGATACTAGCTCCTACAATGAGCAGTTCTTC. This codes for CAISVREDTSSYNEQFF.

The rearrangement uses TRBV9 and TRBJ2-1; 10 bases match TRBD2. CDR1 and CDR2 (germline): SGDLS, YYNGEE. V shed 0 bases and J 7 bases; nucleotides not matched to a gene: 7. The length of the CDR3 is 16 residues. The CDR3 coding sequence is TGTGCCAGCAGCGTAGGGACTAGCGGAGTTTCGAATGAGCAGTTCTTC. Its translation is CASSVGTSGVSNEQFF.

The genes are TRBV7-2 and TRBJ2-3; 9 bases agree with TRBD1. The CDR3 length is 16 residues. Losses at the gene ends were 5 bases for V and 2 bases for J; bases not matched to a gene: 8. Germline V gene lookup returns CDR1 SGHTA and CDR2 FQGNSA. For the CDR3, the DNA is TGTGCCAGCAGCAGCCATGGGACAGGGATCACAGATACGCAGTATTTT. Translation gives CASSSHGTGITDTQYF.